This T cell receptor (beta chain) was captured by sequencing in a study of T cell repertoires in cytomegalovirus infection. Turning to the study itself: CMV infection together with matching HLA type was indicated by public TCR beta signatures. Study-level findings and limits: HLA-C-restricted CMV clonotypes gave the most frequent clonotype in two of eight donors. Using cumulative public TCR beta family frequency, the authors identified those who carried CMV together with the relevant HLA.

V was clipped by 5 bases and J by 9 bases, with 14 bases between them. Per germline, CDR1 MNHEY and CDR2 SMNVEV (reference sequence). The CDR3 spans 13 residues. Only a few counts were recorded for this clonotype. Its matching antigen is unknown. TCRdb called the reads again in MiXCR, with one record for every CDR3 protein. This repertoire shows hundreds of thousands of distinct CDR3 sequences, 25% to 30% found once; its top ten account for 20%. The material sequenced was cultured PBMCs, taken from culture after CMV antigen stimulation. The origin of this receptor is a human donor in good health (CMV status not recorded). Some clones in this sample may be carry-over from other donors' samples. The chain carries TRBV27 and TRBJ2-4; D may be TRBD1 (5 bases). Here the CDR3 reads CASSSREDAIQYF. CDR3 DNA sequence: TGTGCCAGCAGTAGCAGGGAAGACGCCATTCAGTACTTC.